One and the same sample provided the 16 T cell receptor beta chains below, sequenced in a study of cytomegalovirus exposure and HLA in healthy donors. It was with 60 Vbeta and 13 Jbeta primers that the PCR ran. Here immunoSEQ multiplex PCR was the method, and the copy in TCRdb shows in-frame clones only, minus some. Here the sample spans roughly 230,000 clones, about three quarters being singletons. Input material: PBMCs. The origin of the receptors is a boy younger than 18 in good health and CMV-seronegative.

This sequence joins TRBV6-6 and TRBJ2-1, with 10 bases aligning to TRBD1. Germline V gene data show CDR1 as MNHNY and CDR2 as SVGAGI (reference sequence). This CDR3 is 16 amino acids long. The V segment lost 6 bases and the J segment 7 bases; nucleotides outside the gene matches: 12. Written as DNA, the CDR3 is TGTGCCAGCAGCTACCTAAGGGGACAGGGGAAGAATGAGCAGTTCTTC. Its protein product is CASSYLRGQGKNEQFF.

Here the CDR3 reads CASSIISGSSYNEQFF. CDR3 bases: TGTGCCAGCAGCATAATTAGCGGGAGCTCCTACAATGAGCAGTTCTTC. The chain has TRBV7-9 and TRBJ2-1; 9 nucleotides match TRBD2. CDR3 length equals 16 residues. The germline V gene has CDR1 SEHNR and CDR2 FQNEAQ (reference sequence). V shed 5 bases, J shed 0 bases, and the junction held 5 bases outside the gene matches.

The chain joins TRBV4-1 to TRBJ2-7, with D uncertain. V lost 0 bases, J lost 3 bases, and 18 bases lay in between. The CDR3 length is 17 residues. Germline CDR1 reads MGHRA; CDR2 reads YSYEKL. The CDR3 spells CASSQDTTLPRIYEQYF. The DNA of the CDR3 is TGCGCCAGCAGCCAAGATACGACACTCCCTCGTATCTACGAGCAGTACTTC.

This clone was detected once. This CDR3 is CASSHTGFRYNSPLHF. In DNA form, the CDR3 reads TGTGCCAGCAGCCACACAGGGTTTCGATATAATTCACCCCTCCACTTT. The V and J genes are TRBV9 and TRBJ1-6; weak D call: TRBD1 (6 bases). The germline V and J ends were trimmed by 4 bases and 4 bases, with 15 bases remaining between them. The germline V gene encodes CDR1 SGDLS and CDR2 YYNGEE. The CDR3 extends over 16 amino acids.

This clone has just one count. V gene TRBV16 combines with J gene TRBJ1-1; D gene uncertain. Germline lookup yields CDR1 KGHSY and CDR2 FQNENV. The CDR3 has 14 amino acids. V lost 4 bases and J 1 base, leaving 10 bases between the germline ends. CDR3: CASSPVPGNTEAFF. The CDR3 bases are TGTGCCAGCAGCCCGGTTCCGGGGAACACTGAAGCTTTCTTT.

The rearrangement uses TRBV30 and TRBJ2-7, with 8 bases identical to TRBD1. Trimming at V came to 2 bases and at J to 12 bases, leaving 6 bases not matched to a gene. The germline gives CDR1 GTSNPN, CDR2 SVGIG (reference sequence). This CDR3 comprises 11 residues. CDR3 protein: CAWSFRGQAYF. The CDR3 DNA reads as TGTGCCTGGAGTTTCAGGGGACAGGCGTACTTC.

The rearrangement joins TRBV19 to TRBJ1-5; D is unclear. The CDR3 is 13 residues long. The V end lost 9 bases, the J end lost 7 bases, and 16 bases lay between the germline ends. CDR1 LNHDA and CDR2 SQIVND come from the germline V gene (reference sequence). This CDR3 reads CASQIGEGQPQHF. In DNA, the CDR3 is TGTGCCAGCCAAATCGGGGAGGGCCAGCCCCAGCATTTT.

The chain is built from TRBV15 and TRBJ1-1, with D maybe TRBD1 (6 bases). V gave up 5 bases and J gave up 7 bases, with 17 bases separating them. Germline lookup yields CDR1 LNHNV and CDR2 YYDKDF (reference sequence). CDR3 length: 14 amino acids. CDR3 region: CATSLSQGMCEAFF. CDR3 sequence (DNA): TGTGCCACCAGCTTGAGTCAGGGGATGTGTGAAGCTTTCTTT. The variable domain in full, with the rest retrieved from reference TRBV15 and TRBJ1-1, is DAMVIQNPRYQVTQFGKPVTLSCSQTLNHNVMYWYQQKSSQAPKLLFHYYDKDFNNEADTPDNFQSRRPNTSFCFLDIRSPGLGDTAMYLCATSLSQGMCEAFFGQGTRLTVV.

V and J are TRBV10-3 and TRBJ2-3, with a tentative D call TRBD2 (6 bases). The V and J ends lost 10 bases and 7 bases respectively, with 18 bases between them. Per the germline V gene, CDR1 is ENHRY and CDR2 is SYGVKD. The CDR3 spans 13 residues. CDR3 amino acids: CATPGDSPNTQYF. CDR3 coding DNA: TGTGCCACCCCGGGGGATAGTCCCAATACGCAGTATTTT.

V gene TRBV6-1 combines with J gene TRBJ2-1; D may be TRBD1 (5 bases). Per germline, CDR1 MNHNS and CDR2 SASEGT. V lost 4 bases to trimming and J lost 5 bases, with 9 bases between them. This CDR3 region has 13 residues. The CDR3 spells CASSAYRNNEQFF. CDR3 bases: TGTGCCAGCAGTGCCTACAGGAACAATGAGCAGTTCTTC.

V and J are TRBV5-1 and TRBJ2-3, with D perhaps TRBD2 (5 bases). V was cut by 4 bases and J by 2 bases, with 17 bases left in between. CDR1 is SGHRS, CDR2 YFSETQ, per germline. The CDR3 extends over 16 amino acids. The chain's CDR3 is CASSPLTEVTTDTQYF. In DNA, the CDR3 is TGCGCCAGCAGCCCCCTCACGGAGGTTACCACAGATACGCAGTATTTT.

The DNA for the CDR3 is TGTGCCAGCAGAGAACTCTCCTACGAGCAGTACTTC. Translation: CASRELSYEQYF. This chain joins TRBV6-1 and TRBJ2-7; D unclear. V lost 6 bases to trimming and J lost 0 bases, with 6 bases between them. Germline CDR1 reads MNHNS; CDR2 reads SASEGT. The CDR3 length is 12 residues.

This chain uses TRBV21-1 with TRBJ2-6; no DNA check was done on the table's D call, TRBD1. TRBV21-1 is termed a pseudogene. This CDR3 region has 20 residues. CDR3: CASSNRIPGQAPPGANVLTF. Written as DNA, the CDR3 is TGTGCCAGCAGCAACCGGATACCGGGACAGGCCCCTCCTGGGGCCAACGTCCTGACTTTC.

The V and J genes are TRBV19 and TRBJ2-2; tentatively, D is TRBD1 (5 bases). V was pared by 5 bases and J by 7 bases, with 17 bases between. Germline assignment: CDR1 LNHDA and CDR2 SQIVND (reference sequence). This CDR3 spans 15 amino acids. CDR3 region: CASSPQVDVGGELFF. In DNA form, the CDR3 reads TGTGCCAGTAGTCCACAGGTCGACGTGGGCGGGGAGCTGTTTTTT.

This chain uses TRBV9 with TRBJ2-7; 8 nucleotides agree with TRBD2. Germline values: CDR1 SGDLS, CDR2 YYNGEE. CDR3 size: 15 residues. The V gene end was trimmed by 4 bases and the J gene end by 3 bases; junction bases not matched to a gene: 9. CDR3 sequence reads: CASSFGGGPIYEQYF. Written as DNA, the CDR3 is TGTGCCAGCAGCTTCGGGGGGGGGCCTATCTACGAGCAGTACTTC.

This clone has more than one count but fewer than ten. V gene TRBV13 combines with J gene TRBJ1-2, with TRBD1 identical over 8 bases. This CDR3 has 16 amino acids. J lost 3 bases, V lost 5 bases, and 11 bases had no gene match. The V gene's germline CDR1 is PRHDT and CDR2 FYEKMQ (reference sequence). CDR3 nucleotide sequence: TGTGCCAGCAGCCGAGGCGGACAGGGTCTATACTATGGCTACACCTTC. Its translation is CASSRGGQGLYYGYTF.